The source of this TCR beta chain is a study of blood T cells in healthy people across ages (dated by TCRdb to the mid-2010s). Background for the entire study: In model experiments, roughly one uniquely barcoded TCR beta cDNA molecule per two T cells was captured by template switching. Age-related changes in TCR beta repertoire diversity were measured in the study by deep sequencing normalized with unique cDNA molecular identifiers. To avoid experimental bias, donors of different ages were distributed randomly across sequencing lanes. The donors were split into four age groups: young (average 16 years), middle-aged (about 40), aged (approximately 60) and long-lived (about 82). Using the same blood draw, the study looked at two additional independent replicas of 1 million unique cDNA reads for two donors, one aged 18 to 30 and the other aged 80 or older. Broader findings and caveats from the paper: Observed TCR beta diversity correlated strongly with the percentage of naive T cells measured by flow cytometry. The CMV infection status of donors was not known, potentially confounding age-related changes in expanded clonotypes. Bulk unsorted PBMC profiling prevented conclusive comparison of naive and antigen-experienced compartments. The long-lived group showed more naive CD4+ T cells, fewer expanded clones and increased TCR diversity than the aged group, suggesting age selection. Observed TCR beta diversity per million T cells fell roughly linearly with age, and a significant reduction was already apparent by age about 43. Estimates of total diversity based on one million sequenced T cells were regarded as lower bounds and as underestimates.

In regard to this clonotype: The antigen it binds to is not known. No much larger clone is present one base from it, and per-base qualities are unavailable.

Library creation used 5' RACE. For sequencing, an Illumina HiSeq 2500 was employed. A second PCR of about 7 to 12 cycles was run with a J-beta primer mix and a sample-barcoded 5' primer. A unique molecular identifier was introduced onto each TCR beta cDNA molecule by a template-switch 5' adaptor carrying 12 random nucleotides. Each sample yielded at least 2.5 million CDR3-containing paired-end reads. First-strand cDNA synthesis was performed from all RNA using the Mint cDNA synthesis kit, with priming by a TRBC-specific oligonucleotide. Following uracil-DNA glycosylase treatment, all cDNA underwent a first 18-cycle PCR with the universal primers M1SS and BC2_uni_R. Concerning the study's data processing: Normalization of each sample was performed by random selection of 1 million high-quality reads, each carrying a distinct molecular identifier. Instead of being binned into consensus sequences, reads that shared molecular identifiers were thrown out. MiTCR, with a Q25 quality threshold and the strictest error-elimination algorithm, was used for CDR3 identification, clonotype clustering and error correction. A nonparametric unseen species model with Euler transformation was used to estimate lower-bound total TCR beta diversity. Using fastp at Q25 and MiXCR, TCRdb reprocessed the public reads and kept productive beta chains. Here each entry gathers all rows of one CDR3 protein and keeps the most common genes and DNA. In this record, the V and J calls reflect TCRdb's handling and not the investigators' own analysis. Recorded for this sample are about 1.4 million distinct CDR3 sequences; 45% to 70% of them occurred a single time. 6.5% to 8.5% of the sample lies in the top ten.

Donors were a few dozen systemically healthy Caucasian individuals from Russia aged roughly 6 to 90 years. Each donor gave around 9.9 milliliters of peripheral blood, collected into EDTA-treated Vacutainer tubes. PBMCs were isolated by Ficoll-Paque density-gradient centrifugation, with at least 7 million obtained per sample. Total RNA was extracted from PBMCs with Trizol reagent, with at least 6 micrograms obtained per sample. The percentages of naive CD45RAhigh/CD27high T cells were determined by flow cytometry on a PBMC aliquot from every donor. Cut back by 4 bases and 1 base, the V and J ends lie 11 bases apart. Including cysteine and phenylalanine, the CDR3 has 14 amino acids. The DNA shown is the 42-base CDR3, in frame from base 1. Taken from the germline V gene, the CDR1 and CDR2 loops are SGHTA and FQGNSA.

This sequence originates from a man younger than 35 in good health. This receptor chain uses TRBV7-2 and TRBJ2-7; matching of 5 bases hints at TRBD2 as the D gene. The specimen was blood. In nucleotides, the sequence is TGTGCCAGCAGCTCTAGCAAAGGGTCCTACGAGCAGTACTTC. Protein translation: CASSSSKGSYEQYF.